This T cell receptor beta chain was profiled in a study of metastatic and nonmetastatic thyroid tumors. Looking at the study overall: From malignant and benign thyroid patients, repertoires in blood and in tumor or nodule tissue were compared.

Patients had received no treatment of any kind before thyroid surgery. This clone was observed at least ten times. What it binds is not known. Whole-study findings and limits: Within blood and tumor, benign nodules reportedly had significantly lower TCR beta diversity than malignant thyroid tumors did.

The CDR3 is 16 amino acids. V dropped 4 bases and J dropped 3; count of bases not matched to a gene: 9. CDR1 and CDR2 (germline): DFQATT, SNEGSKA (reference sequence). Per the original data handling: Using the CDR3 differences seen across clinicopathological groups, the authors built a distant-metastasis classifier for papillary thyroid cancer, which was meant to discriminate distant-metastatic patients. From the PCR reads, TCRdb re-called clones with MiXCR. In this record, the V and J calls reflect TCRdb's handling and not the investigators' own analysis. Here the sample spans some 16,000 clones, approximately 14% being singletons.

The V and J genes are TRBV20-1 and TRBJ2-2, with 9 positions matching TRBD2. The TCR originated in a female donor with papillary thyroid cancer or a benign thyroid nodule (not recorded which). Some clones in this sample may be carry-over from other donors' samples. Sequences were obtained from blood. CDR3 sequence (DNA): TGCAGTGCTAAGCCACCGCGGACTAGCGACACCGGGGAGCTGTTTTTT. Encoded protein: CSAKPPRTSDTGELFF.